These 7 T cell receptor beta chains were all obtained from the same sample, sequenced in a study of cytomegalovirus exposure and HLA in healthy donors (TCRdb year 2017). Library prep was done by the immunoSEQ multiplex PCR assay. The immuneACCESS repertoire file appears here via TCRdb, limited to in-frame rearrangements. These files lack a portion of the clones; in checked studies, under half of the deficit traces to unresolved V genes, and the cause of the others is not known. The sample has under 85,000 clones on record, around 92% of them singletons. The ten biggest clones cover approximately 5% of the sample. What was sequenced was PBMCs. These receptors were collected from a man aged 18 to 30 in good health and CMV-seropositive.

J is TRBJ2-7 and V is TRBV15; TRBD2 is a possible D gene (5 bases). Germline loops: CDR1 LNHNV, CDR2 YYDKDF (reference sequence). This CDR3 has 14 amino acids. Trimming cost V 6 bases and J 0 bases, with 12 bases left between them. The DNA for the CDR3 is TGTGCCACCAGACGAGCGGATTACTCCTACGAGCAGTACTTC. Its translation: CATRRADYSYEQYF.

V is TRBV1 and J is TRBJ1-5; the table's D call of TRBD1 was not tested on the DNA. TRBV1 counts as a pseudogene. The CDR3 has 14 amino acids. The CDR3 nucleotides read TGCACCAGCAGCCAAAAACAGTGGAATCAGCCCCAGCATTTT. It yields the protein CTSSQKQWNQPQHF.

The gene calls are TRBV10-3 and TRBJ2-7, with 9 positions matching TRBD2. This CDR3 contains 15 residues. V lost 3 bases and J lost 3; bases outside the gene matches: 6. Germline-derived CDR1 and CDR2 are ENHRY and SYGVKD. The CDR3 spells CAISDWGGRGYEQYF. The CDR3 DNA reads TGTGCCATCAGTGACTGGGGCGGGAGGGGCTACGAGCAGTACTTC.

The gene calls are TRBV4-2 and TRBJ2-7, with a tentative D call TRBD2 (6 bases). Germline-derived CDR1 and CDR2 are LGHNA and YNFKEQ. This CDR3 contains 18 residues. V lost 5 bases, J lost 4 bases, and 27 bases lay in between. CDR3 loop: CASSTDYTNSIKAYEQYF. CDR3 coding DNA: TGTGCCAGCAGCACGGACTACACGAATAGTATAAAGGCGTACGAGCAGTACTTC.

V usage is TRBV2 and J usage is TRBJ2-2; 7 bases match TRBD2. The junction had 6 bases not matched to a gene; V was cut back by 7 bases and J by 1 base. Per germline, CDR1 SNHLY and CDR2 FYNNEI. The CDR3 is 15 residues long. CDR3 region: CASKPGRVNTGELFF. CDR3 sequence (DNA): TGTGCCAGCAAGCCGGGGAGGGTGAACACCGGGGAGCTGTTTTTT.

The chain joins TRBV11-3 to TRBJ2-7, with 9 nucleotides matching TRBD2. This CDR3 comprises 14 residues. CDR1 is SGHNT, CDR2 YENEEA, per germline. The trim removed 1 base at V and 5 bases at J, leaving 3 bases unmatched. The chain's CDR3 is CASSLGTSADEQYF. The DNA for the CDR3 is TGTGCCAGCAGCTTAGGGACTAGCGCCGACGAGCAGTACTTC.

The gene calls are TRBV19 and TRBJ1-1; 9 bases match TRBD1. CDR3 length equals 14 residues. Looked up from germline, CDR1 is LNHDA and CDR2 is SQIVND (reference sequence). After removal of 8 bases from V and 5 bases from J, the junction contained 9 bases not matched to a gene. CDR3 coding DNA: TGTGCCAGTGTCATTACAGGGGGCTTAACTGAAGCTTTCTTT. Translating gives CASVITGGLTEAFF.